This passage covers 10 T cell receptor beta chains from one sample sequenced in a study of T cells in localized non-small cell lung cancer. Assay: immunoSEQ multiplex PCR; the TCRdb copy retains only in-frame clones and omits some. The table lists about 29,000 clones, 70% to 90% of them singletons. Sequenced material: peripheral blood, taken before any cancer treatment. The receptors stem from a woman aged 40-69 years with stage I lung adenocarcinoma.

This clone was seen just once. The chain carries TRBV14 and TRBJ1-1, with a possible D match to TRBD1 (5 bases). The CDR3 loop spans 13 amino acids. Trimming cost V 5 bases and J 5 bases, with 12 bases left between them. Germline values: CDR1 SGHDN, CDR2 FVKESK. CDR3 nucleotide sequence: TGTGCCAGCAGCGCCACAGGAGGGACTGAAGCTTTCTTT. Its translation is CASSATGGTEAFF.

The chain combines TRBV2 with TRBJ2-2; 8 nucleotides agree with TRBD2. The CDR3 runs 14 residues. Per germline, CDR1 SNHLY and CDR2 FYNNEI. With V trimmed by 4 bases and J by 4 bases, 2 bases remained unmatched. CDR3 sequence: CASSGTSSTGELFF. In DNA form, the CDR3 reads TGTGCCAGCAGTGGGACTAGCTCCACCGGGGAGCTGTTTTTT.

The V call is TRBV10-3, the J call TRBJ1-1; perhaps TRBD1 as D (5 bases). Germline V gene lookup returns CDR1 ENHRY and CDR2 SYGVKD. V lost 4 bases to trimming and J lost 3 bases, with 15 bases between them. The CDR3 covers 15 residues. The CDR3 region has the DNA TGTGCCATCAGTGGGGGCCTACGCGAGGACACTGAAGCTTTCTTT. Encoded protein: CAISGGLREDTEAFF.

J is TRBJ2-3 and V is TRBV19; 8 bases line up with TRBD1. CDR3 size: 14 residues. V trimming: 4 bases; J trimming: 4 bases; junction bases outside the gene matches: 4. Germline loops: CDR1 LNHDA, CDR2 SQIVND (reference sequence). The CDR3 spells CASSTGQGADTQYF. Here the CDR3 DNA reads TGTGCCAGTAGTACCGGACAGGGAGCAGATACGCAGTATTTT.

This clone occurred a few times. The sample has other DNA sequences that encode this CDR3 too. The CDR3 DNA reads TGTGCCTGGAGTGCCCTAGCGGGGGGGCAAGATACGCAGTATTTT. It translates to CAWSALAGGQDTQYF. V usage is TRBV30 and J usage is TRBJ2-3; 12 nucleotides match TRBD2. The V and J ends lost 1 base and 5 bases, in that order; junction bases with no gene match: 4. The CDR3 runs 15 residues. Germline-derived CDR1 and CDR2 are GTSNPN and SVGIG (reference sequence).

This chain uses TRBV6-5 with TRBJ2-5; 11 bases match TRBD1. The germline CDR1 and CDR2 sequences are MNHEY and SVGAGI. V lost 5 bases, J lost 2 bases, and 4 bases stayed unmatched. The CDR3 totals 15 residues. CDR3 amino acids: CASSTDRGPQETQYF. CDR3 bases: TGTGCCAGCAGTACGGACAGGGGGCCTCAAGAGACCCAGTACTTC.

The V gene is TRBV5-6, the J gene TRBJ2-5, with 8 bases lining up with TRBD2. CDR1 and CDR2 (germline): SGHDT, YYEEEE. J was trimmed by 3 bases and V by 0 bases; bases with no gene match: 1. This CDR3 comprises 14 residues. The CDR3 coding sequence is TGTGCCAGCAGCTTGGTACTAGCGGAAGAGACCCAGTACTTC. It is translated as CASSLVLAEETQYF. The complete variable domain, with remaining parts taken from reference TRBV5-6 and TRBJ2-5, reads DAGVTQSPTHLIKTRGQQVTLRCSPKSGHDTVSWYQQALGQGPQFIFQYYEEEERQRGNFPDRFSGHQFPNYSSELNVNALLLGDSALYLCASSLVLAEETQYFGPGTRLLVL.

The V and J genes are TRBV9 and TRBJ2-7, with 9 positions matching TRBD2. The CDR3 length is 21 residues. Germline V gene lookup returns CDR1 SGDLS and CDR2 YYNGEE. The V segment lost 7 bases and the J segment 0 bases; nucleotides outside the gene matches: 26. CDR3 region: CASARGGPGGPSGALSYEQYF. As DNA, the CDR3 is TGTGCCAGCGCCCGAGGGGGCCCAGGGGGTCCTAGCGGGGCGCTCTCCTACGAGCAGTACTTC.

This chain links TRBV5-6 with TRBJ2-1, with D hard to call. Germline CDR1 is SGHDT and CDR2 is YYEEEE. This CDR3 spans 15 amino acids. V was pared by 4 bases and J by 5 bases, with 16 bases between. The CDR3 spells CASSGNPPDHNEQFF. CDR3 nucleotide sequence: TGTGCCAGCAGCGGCAATCCTCCCGACCACAATGAGCAGTTCTTC.

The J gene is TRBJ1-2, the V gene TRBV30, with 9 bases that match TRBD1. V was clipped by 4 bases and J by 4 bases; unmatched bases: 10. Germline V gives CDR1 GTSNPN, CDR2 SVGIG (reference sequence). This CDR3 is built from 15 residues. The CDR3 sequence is CAWTPGQGRGYGYTF. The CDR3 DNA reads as TGTGCCTGGACCCCGGGACAGGGTCGTGGCTATGGCTACACCTTC.